Only a few counts were recorded for the clone carrying this T cell receptor (beta chain). The antigen remains undetermined. The data derive from a study of naive and memory T cell subsets. In germline, CDR1 is LNHDA, CDR2 SQIVND (reference sequence). The length of the CDR3 is 15 residues. V lost 5 bases and J lost 6; bases outside the gene matches: 9. Two oligonucleotides, mixed equimolar, formed the beta constant-region primer covering TRBC1 and TRBC2. The ligated cDNA underwent four PCR rounds using SP2 and nested alpha and beta constant-region primers. A 12-nucleotide UMI and the SP2 primer were added to the cDNA 3' end by oligonucleotide ligation. Each CDR3 protein gets one entry after TCRdb re-called the UMI-ligation and nested PCR reads with MiXCR. This table holds over 110,000 distinct CDR3 sequences, more than 15% found once. Overall study findings and caveats: There was no ground truth to check naive and memory subset results. Possibly reflecting memory cells re-expressing CD45RA, a few larger clonotypes occurred in naive repertoires, especially CD8. TCR abundance followed a power law differing between naive and memory subsets.

This rearrangement joins TRBV19 to TRBJ2-1; TRBD2 matches 8 bases. This TCR derives from a human donor in good health. Sequences were obtained from naive CD8+ T cells from blood. The CDR3 nucleotides are TGTGCCAGTAGTCCACTTAGCGGGACCCTCAATGAGCAGTTCTTC. Residues: CASSPLSGTLNEQFF.